One and the same sample provided the 32 T cell receptor beta chains below, sequenced in a study of OX40 agonist ivuxolimab in advanced cancers. The repertoire was sequenced with immunoSEQ multiplex PCR; TCRdb's copy has only in-frame clones and lacks some. The sample carries tens of thousands of clones, roughly 91% recorded once. The sequencing used CD4+ or CD8+ T cells sorted from blood, collected in a trial of the OX40 agonist ivuxolimab. These receptor sequences come from an adult with an advanced solid tumor such as melanoma, head and neck, liver or kidney cancer.

This chain connects TRBV28 to TRBJ1-2; 7 bases are shared with TRBD1. The length of the CDR3 is 15 residues. Germline trimming cut 6 bases from V and 0 bases from J; bases unmatched to any gene: 7. Germline V gene sequence: CDR1 MDHEN, CDR2 SYDVKM. The CDR3 loop is CASSSGGAPNYGYTF. The CDR3 DNA reads TGTGCCAGCAGCTCAGGGGGGGCTCCTAACTATGGCTACACCTTC.

V is TRBV5-6 and J is TRBJ2-3; maybe TRBD1 (6 bases). Per the germline V gene, CDR1 is SGHDT and CDR2 is YYEEEE. CDR3 length: 16 residues. Trimming pared 1 base from V and 2 bases from J, leaving 14 bases between. CDR3 amino acids: CASSLITGWDTDTQYF. As DNA, the CDR3 is TGTGCCAGCAGCTTGATCACAGGGTGGGACACAGATACGCAGTATTTT.

The chain carries TRBV4-2 and TRBJ2-1; 7 nucleotides agree with TRBD1. Trimming at V came to 4 bases and at J to 3 bases, leaving 9 bases not matched to a gene. Germline V gene data show CDR1 as LGHNA and CDR2 as YNFKEQ. The CDR3 runs to 16 residues. CDR3 loop: CASSLGTADYYNEQFF. The CDR3 DNA reads TGTGCCAGCAGCCTAGGGACAGCCGATTACTACAATGAGCAGTTCTTC.

This clone was found a few times. V and J are TRBV29-1 and TRBJ1-1; D possibly corresponds to TRBD1 (6 bases). The CDR3 totals 13 residues. The germline CDR1 and CDR2 sequences are SQVTM and ANQGSEA. The V end lost 3 bases, the J end lost 0 bases, and 8 bases lay between the germline ends. The CDR3 nucleotides are TGCAGCGTTGACAGGGGCATGAACACTGAAGCTTTCTTT. Protein product: CSVDRGMNTEAFF.

The V call is TRBV19, the J call TRBJ1-5, with 8 bases fitting TRBD1. CDR1 and CDR2 (germline): LNHDA, SQIVND (reference sequence). This CDR3 spans 12 amino acids. Unmatched junction bases numbered 3, after V lost 10 bases and J lost 4 bases. CDR3 protein: CATGQGNQPQHF. CDR3 nucleotide sequence: TGTGCCACTGGACAGGGAAATCAGCCCCAGCATTTT.

V is TRBV9 and J is TRBJ2-1, with TRBD2 matching over 9 bases. The germline gives CDR1 SGDLS, CDR2 YYNGEE. V lost 4 bases and J lost 0; bases outside the gene matches: 11. The CDR3 is 18 amino acids. Written as DNA, the CDR3 is TGTGCCAGCAGCCTAACTAGCGGGCGCCCTAGCTCCTACAATGAGCAGTTCTTC. Its translation: CASSLTSGRPSSYNEQFF.

The rearrangement joins TRBV7-9 to TRBJ2-3; no clear D gene. V dropped 1 base and J dropped 7 bases, with 6 bases sitting between them. The CDR3 extends over 12 amino acids. The germline CDR1 and CDR2 sequences are SEHNR and FQNEAQ (reference sequence). CDR3: CASSLGANTQYF. CDR3 nucleotide sequence: TGTGCCAGCAGCTTAGGGGCCAATACGCAGTATTTT. Full variable domain (rest looked up from reference TRBV7-9 and TRBJ2-3): DTGVSQNPRHKITKRGQNVTFRCDPISEHNRLYWYRQTLGQGPEFLTYFQNEAQLEKSRLLSDRFSAERPKGSFSTLEIQRTEQGDSAMYLCASSLGANTQYFGPGTRLTVL.

CDR3 protein: CASRPPGTGGVEYF. Here the CDR3 DNA reads TGTGCCAGCAGGCCGCCCGGGACAGGGGGCGTAGAGTACTTC. The chain employs TRBV7-9 and TRBJ2-7; 12 bases agree with TRBD1. V dropped 6 bases and J dropped 11; count of bases not matched to a gene: 11. The CDR3 is 14 residues long. Germline CDR1 SEHNR, CDR2 FQNEAQ (reference sequence). The full variable domain, rest sourced from reference TRBV7-9 and TRBJ2-7, is DTGVSQNPRHKITKRGQNVTFRCDPISEHNRLYWYRQTLGQGPEFLTYFQNEAQLEKSRLLSDRFSAERPKGSFSTLEIQRTEQGDSAMYLCASRPPGTGGVEYFGPGTRLTVT.

The rearrangement joins TRBV18 to TRBJ1-5, with 10 positions matching TRBD1. V was clipped by 4 bases and J by 1 base; unmatched bases: 1. The CDR3 consists of 15 residues. Germline V gene lookup returns CDR1 KGHSH and CDR2 LQKENI. CDR3 sequence (DNA): TGTGCCAGCTCACAGGGACAGGGGAGCAATCAGCCCCAGCATTTT. Its protein product is CASSQGQGSNQPQHF.

The DNA for the CDR3 is TGTGCCAGCAGTGAGGGAAACATAGGGCGTAATGAGCAGTTCTTC. It specifies CASSEGNIGRNEQFF. The V and J genes are TRBV6-1 and TRBJ2-1, with no clear D. This CDR3 comprises 15 residues. V was clipped by 3 bases and J by 7 bases, with 16 bases between them. Germline V CDR1 and CDR2: MNHNS, SASEGT.

V is TRBV5-1 and J is TRBJ1-4; 7 bases agree with TRBD1. V gave up 4 bases and J gave up 7 bases; unmatched junction bases: 13. This CDR3 is 16 amino acids long. Per the germline V gene, CDR1 is SGHRS and CDR2 is YFSETQ. CDR3 sequence: CASSGDSLGLGEKLFF. The CDR3 DNA sequence: TGCGCCAGCAGCGGGGACAGCCTGGGCCTGGGTGAAAAACTGTTTTTT.

This clone was seen a single time. This chain uses TRBV7-9 with TRBJ2-7; D possibly corresponds to TRBD2 (6 bases). The length of the CDR3 is 13 residues. CDR1 and CDR2 (germline): SEHNR, FQNEAQ (reference sequence). Trimming removed 3 bases at V and 2 bases at J, with 8 bases between. CDR3: CASSFRLAYEQYF. CDR3 in DNA: TGTGCCAGCAGCTTCCGACTAGCCTACGAGCAGTACTTC.

The chain recombines TRBV27 with TRBJ1-4; no reliable D call. Germline CDR1 is MNHEY and CDR2 is SMNVEV (reference sequence). The CDR3 extends over 14 amino acids. Trimming removed 5 bases at V and 3 bases at J, with 10 bases between. DNA for the CDR3: TGTGCCAGCAGTACGACATTCTCTAATGAAAAACTGTTTTTT. Translation: CASSTTFSNEKLFF.

This clone has more than one count but fewer than ten. The chain employs TRBV9 and TRBJ2-2; possibly TRBD1 for D (5 bases). The germline V gene encodes CDR1 SGDLS and CDR2 YYNGEE. The V end was cut by 4 bases, the J end by 7 bases, with 11 bases between. CDR3 size: 13 residues. As DNA, the CDR3 is TGTGCCAGCAGCTTCAACCAGGGCGGGGAGCTGTTTTTT. It is translated as CASSFNQGGELFF.

V and J are TRBV19 and TRBJ1-5, with 8 bases lining up with TRBD1. CDR1 is LNHDA, CDR2 SQIVND, per germline (reference sequence). The CDR3 extends over 17 amino acids. The V and J ends lost 5 bases and 4 bases, in that order; junction bases with no gene match: 13. As DNA, the CDR3 is TGTGCCAGTAGTTCATCGACAGGGGTAGAATTGAATCAGCCCCAGCATTTT. Amino acids: CASSSSTGVELNQPQHF.

This chain joins TRBV5-4 and TRBJ2-6, with D perhaps assigned TRBD1 or TRBD2 (5 bases each). Trimming removed 2 bases from V and 3 bases from J, with 9 bases in between. This CDR3 has 15 amino acids. Per the germline V gene, CDR1 is SGHNT and CDR2 is YYREEE (reference sequence). For the CDR3, the DNA is TGTGCCAGCAGCTTACCGGGACGTGGGGCCAACGTCCTGACTTTC. This encodes CASSLPGRGANVLTF.

The gene calls are TRBV27 and TRBJ1-5; D ambiguous. There are 13 residues in the CDR3. Germline V gene lookup returns CDR1 MNHEY and CDR2 SMNVEV (reference sequence). V was shortened by 6 bases and J by 4 bases, with 10 bases between the two germline ends. The DNA of the CDR3 is TGTGCCAGCAGAAGTCAGGCTAATCAGCCCCAGCATTTT. This sequence encodes CASRSQANQPQHF.

The chain employs TRBV7-9 and TRBJ2-7, with D possibly matching TRBD1 (6 bases). V lost 0 bases, J lost 2 bases, and 14 bases lay in between. There are 16 residues in the CDR3. The germline V gene has CDR1 SEHNR and CDR2 FQNEAQ (reference sequence). The CDR3 coding sequence is TGTGCCAGCAGCTTAGCGAGGGGACAAGGAACCTACGAGCAGTACTTC. Translation: CASSLARGQGTYEQYF.

The CDR3 nucleotides read TGTGCCAGCAGCTTAGAGCGCGGTAGCGGCCATACGCAGTATTTT. Protein product: CASSLERGSGHTQYF. The V gene is TRBV7-2, the J gene TRBJ2-3, with D possibly being TRBD2 (6 bases). The CDR3 totals 15 residues. Trimming cost V 1 base and J 7 bases, with 15 bases left between them. Germline V gene sequence: CDR1 SGHTA, CDR2 FQGNSA.

The gene calls are TRBV18 and TRBJ2-1; 15 bases map to TRBD2. The germline V gene encodes CDR1 KGHSH and CDR2 LQKENI. Unmatched junction bases numbered 6, after V lost 6 bases and J lost 6 bases. The CDR3 extends over 16 amino acids. CDR3 sequence reads: CASSLGLAGGTNEQFF. The CDR3 DNA reads TGTGCCAGCTCTCTGGGACTAGCGGGAGGTACCAATGAGCAGTTCTTC.

This chain uses TRBV27 with TRBJ2-7; TRBD2 matches 9 bases. The CDR3 has 14 amino acids. CDR1 is MNHEY, CDR2 SMNVEV, per germline (reference sequence). V gave up 6 bases and J gave up 5 bases; unmatched junction bases: 8. CDR3 nucleotide sequence: TGTGCCAGCAGAAGGGCTAGCGGGATCGACGAGCAGTACTTC. Residues: CASRRASGIDEQYF.

This clone was seen once. The chain has TRBV19 and TRBJ2-1; 9 bases align to TRBD1. Germline V lookup: CDR1 LNHDA, CDR2 SQIVND (reference sequence). The CDR3 covers 14 residues. Germline trimming cut 5 bases from V and 9 bases from J; bases unmatched to any gene: 8. CDR3 nucleotide sequence: TGTGCCAGTAGTGTCACTACAGGGGGCGTTGAGCAGTTCTTC. Translating gives CASSVTTGGVEQFF.

J is TRBJ2-3 and V is TRBV9; perhaps TRBD2 as D (6 bases). V lost 0 bases and J lost 0, with 11 bases in between. The length of the CDR3 is 16 residues. From germline, CDR1 is SGDLS and CDR2 YYNGEE. The CDR3 DNA reads as TGTGCCAGCAGCGTAGCGCCTAGCGTTAGCACAGATACGCAGTATTTT. It translates to CASSVAPSVSTDTQYF. The entire variable domain, with the rest obtained from reference TRBV9 and TRBJ2-3, is as follows: DSGVTQTPKHLITATGQRVTLRCSPRSGDLSVYWYQQSLDQGLQFLIQYYNGEERAKGNILERFSAQQFPDLHSELNLSSLELGDSALYFCASSVAPSVSTDTQYFGPGTRLTVL.

This sequence joins TRBV15 and TRBJ1-3, with unresolved D. The V end was cut by 6 bases, the J end by 4 bases, with 10 bases between. This CDR3 spans 13 amino acids. CDR1 is LNHNV, CDR2 YYDKDF, per germline (reference sequence). CDR3: CATSKTGGNTIYF. In DNA form, the CDR3 reads TGTGCCACCAGTAAAACCGGAGGAAACACCATATATTTT.

This rearrangement joins TRBV6-1 to TRBJ2-7; D possibly corresponds to TRBD1 (6 bases). This CDR3 comprises 13 residues. Trimming shortened V by 5 bases and J by 6 bases, and 14 bases separated the two germline ends. In germline, CDR1 is MNHNS, CDR2 SASEGT. In DNA form, the CDR3 reads TGTGCCAGCAGTAACAACAGGGCGGGCGAGCAGTACTTC. As protein: CASSNNRAGEQYF.

Regarding this clone: Its ends do not fully match the called genes, so a read error is possible. V gene TRBV5-4 combines with J gene TRBJ2-7; perhaps D is TRBD1 or TRBD2 (7 bases each). Germline values: CDR1 SGHNT, CDR2 YYREEE (reference sequence). This CDR3 is built from 14 residues. The CDR3 sequence: CASSLAGGVRDRFF. Here the CDR3 DNA reads TGTGCCAGCAGCTTGGCAGGGGGGGTTCGCGACCGTTTTTTC.

V is TRBV4-2 and J is TRBJ1-2; D gene ambiguous. The CDR3 is made up of 13 amino acids. Germline CDR1 LGHNA, CDR2 YNFKEQ. Trimming removed 0 bases from V and 3 bases from J, with 5 bases in between. The CDR3 DNA reads TGTGCCAGCAGCCAAGATCTTGACTATGGCTACACCTTC. Translation gives CASSQDLDYGYTF.

The CDR3 nucleotides read TGCGCCAGCAGTGAGTCTCTTCTTACTGAGCAGTTCTTC. This encodes CASSESLLTEQFF. The chain uses TRBV10-2 and TRBJ2-1; the D is unclear. The CDR3 has 13 residues. Trimming took off 0 bases at V and 9 bases at J, with 9 bases between the two ends. Germline V gene data show CDR1 as WSHSY and CDR2 as SAAADI.

The J gene is TRBJ2-1, the V gene TRBV9, with 7 bases that match TRBD2. The CDR3 consists of 15 residues. Germline V gene lookup returns CDR1 SGDLS and CDR2 YYNGEE. V shed 0 bases and J 9 bases; nucleotides not matched to a gene: 9. The CDR3 is CASSVDGRESGEQFF. The CDR3 DNA reads as TGTGCCAGCAGCGTAGACGGGCGGGAGAGTGGTGAGCAGTTCTTC.

The chain combines TRBV10-3 with TRBJ2-2; TRBD2 matches at 15 bases. Per germline, CDR1 ENHRY and CDR2 SYGVKD. The CDR3 contains 19 residues. V was pared by 0 bases and J by 0 bases, with 2 bases of the junction left unmatched. The CDR3 coding sequence is TGTGCCATCAGTGAGTCGGGACTAGCGGGAGGTGCGAACACCGGGGAGCTGTTTTTT. Protein sequence: CAISESGLAGGANTGELFF.

The rearrangement uses TRBV30 and TRBJ2-1; D uncertain. V lost 0 bases, J lost 7 bases, and 7 bases lay in between. In germline, CDR1 is GTSNPN, CDR2 SVGIG (reference sequence). The CDR3 length is 12 residues. The CDR3 reads CAWSVNGNEQFF. DNA of the CDR3: TGTGCCTGGAGTGTAAATGGGAATGAGCAGTTCTTC.

The J gene is TRBJ2-1, the V gene TRBV19, with D perhaps TRBD2 (6 bases). With 7 bases removed from V and 5 bases from J, the gap between germline ends came to 18 bases. The CDR3 runs 15 residues. The V gene's germline CDR1 is LNHDA and CDR2 SQIVND (reference sequence). The CDR3 nucleotides are TGTGCCAGTACCAAACAGCTAGCGCCCAACAATGAGCAGTTCTTC. This encodes CASTKQLAPNNEQFF.